This is a list of T cell receptor beta chains from one sample in a study of beta chain features in type 1 diabetes. Measured with immunoSEQ multiplex PCR; TCRdb has only the in-frame clones, and not every one. In the table there are a few hundred thousand clones, around a tenth of which are singletons. The sample taken for sequencing was central memory CD4+ T cells from blood. These receptors originate from a young man with type 1 diabetes. CDR3s include the opening cysteine and the closing phenylalanine or tryptophan. D genes are given only for firm matches. Only some rows state a clone size, as once, few, many or a class for expanded clones.

j_gene,d_gene,v_gene,abundance,CDR3aa,CDR3nt
TRBJ2-1,-,TRBV4-3,few,CASRPPGARLNNEQFF,TGCGCCAGCAGACCCCCCGGGGCTCGATTAAACAATGAGCAGTTCTTC
TRBJ2-3,TRBD1,TRBV10-3,-,CAIRTQGVRTDTQYF,TGTGCCATCAGAACCCAGGGGGTTCGAACAGATACGCAGTATTTT
TRBJ2-7,-,TRBV7-9,-,CASSLVERAPYEQYF,TGTGCCAGCAGCTTAGTGGAGCGGGCGCCCTACGAGCAGTACTTC
TRBJ2-7,-,TRBV5-1,-,CASSFMGASEQYF,TGCGCCAGCAGCTTTATGGGGGCAAGCGAGCAGTACTTC
TRBJ1-6,-,TRBV5-1,few,CASSPTGVRGGSPLHF,TGCGCCAGCAGCCCGACGGGGGTCAGGGGAGGATCACCCCTCCACTTT
TRBJ1-2,-,TRBV6-5,-,CAITGTGTYYGYTF,TGTGCCATCACGGGCACCGGGACCTACTATGGCTACACCTTC
TRBJ1-5,TRBD1,TRBV7-9,many,CASSLGGSGGFNQPQHF,TGTGCCAGCAGCTTAGGAGGGTCAGGGGGGTTCAATCAGCCCCAGCATTTT
TRBJ2-1,-,TRBV11-2,-,CASSLAQGSYNEQFF,TGTGCCAGCAGCTTAGCCCAGGGTTCCTACAATGAGCAGTTCTTC
TRBJ1-3,-,TRBV28,few,CASSQGGGGNTIYF,TGTGCCAGCAGTCAGGGAGGAGGTGGAAACACCATATATTTT
TRBJ2-2,TRBD1,TRBV5-1,-,CASSPGQGSGELFF,TGCGCCAGCAGCCCGGGACAGGGGTCCGGGGAGCTGTTTTTT
TRBJ2-4,-,TRBV14,many,CASSQVGSPIQYF,TGTGCCAGCAGCCAAGTCGGGAGCCCCATTCAGTACTTC
TRBJ2-7,TRBD1,TRBV19,few,CASSPTGQGGEQYF,TGTGCCAGTAGTCCCACCGGACAGGGAGGCGAGCAGTACTTC
TRBJ2-3,-,TRBV5-1,-,CASSLGQVTDTQYF,TGCGCCAGCAGCTTGGGACAGGTGACAGATACGCAGTATTTT
TRBJ2-3,-,TRBV18,-,CASSLRDTQYF,TGTGCCAGCTCACTAAGGGATACGCAGTATTTT
TRBJ2-1,-,TRBV19,-,CASRTRGSTYNEQFF,TGTGCCAGTAGAACGAGGGGCTCCACCTACAATGAGCAGTTCTTC
TRBJ2-3,TRBD2,TRBV27,few,CASSLVAGGPDTQYF,TGTGCCAGCAGTTTGGTAGCGGGAGGGCCGGATACGCAGTATTTT
TRBJ2-1,-,TRBV5-6,few,CASYRDSEQFF,TGTGCCAGCTACAGGGATAGTGAGCAGTTCTTC
TRBJ1-1,-,TRBV18,many,CASSPRPETMNTEAFF,TGTGCCAGCTCACCAAGGCCGGAAACTATGAACACTGAAGCTTTCTTT
TRBJ1-1,TRBD1,TRBV2,-,CASSPLSGTGDTEAFF,TGTGCCAGCTCACCACTTTCCGGGACAGGGGACACTGAAGCTTTCTTT
TRBJ2-5,-,TRBV27,many,CASRGGAETQYF,TGTGCCAGCAGAGGCGGCGCGGAGACCCAGTACTTC
TRBJ2-3,-,TRBV7-3,-,CASSLRGADTQYF,TGTGCCAGCAGCTTAAGGGGGGCAGATACGCAGTATTTT
TRBJ2-6,TRBD2,TRBV15,few,CATSRDPLGSGRLGGANVLTF,TGTGCCACCAGCAGGGACCCTTTGGGCAGCGGGAGATTGGGTGGGGCCAACGTCCTGACTTTC
TRBJ1-2,-,TRBV2,-,CASSEHIVGYTF,TGTGCCAGCAGTGAACACATTGTCGGCTACACCTTC
TRBJ1-2,-,TRBV28,-,CASSSAEQGRYTF,TGTGCCAGCAGTTCAGCCGAACAGGGTCGCTACACCTTC
TRBJ1-2,TRBD1,TRBV5-1,-,CASSSLQGADGYTF,TGCGCCAGCAGCTCCTTACAGGGGGCAGACGGCTACACCTTC
TRBJ2-5,TRBD1,TRBV14,few,CASSRGQGGVETQYF,TGTGCCAGCAGCCGAGGACAGGGTGGAGTAGAGACCCAGTACTTC
TRBJ1-4,-,TRBV11-3,-,CASSLTPDGAMGNEKLFF,TGTGCCAGCAGCTTAACTCCGGACGGGGCCATGGGTAATGAAAAACTGTTTTTT
TRBJ2-7,-,TRBV28,-,CASTGSGTPSSYEQYF,TGTGCCAGCACTGGATCCGGGACTCCCAGCTCCTACGAGCAGTACTTC
TRBJ2-7,-,TRBV11-1,many,CASSLTGGYEQYF,TGTGCCAGCAGTCTGACAGGAGGATACGAGCAGTACTTC
TRBJ2-5,TRBD1,TRBV6-1,-,CASSEQGAETQYF,TGTGCCAGCAGTGAACAGGGGGCAGAGACCCAGTACTTC
TRBJ2-5,TRBD1,TRBV10-3,-,CAISGGDRTGEETQYF,TGTGCCATCAGTGGAGGAGACCGGACAGGGGAAGAGACCCAGTACTTC